The clone carrying this T cell receptor beta chain has ten or more counts. Its antigen is unknown. V lost 4 bases, J lost 4 bases, and 14 bases lay in between. Per germline, CDR1 SGHRS and CDR2 YFSETQ. The CDR3 covers 14 residues. 5'RACE primed from the constant segment yielded TCR alpha and TCR beta cDNA libraries bearing sample barcodes and UMIs. TCRdb itself ran the 5' RACE reads through MiXCR, one entry per CDR3 protein. The table has under 250,000 distinct CDR3 sequences, just over 9.5% seen once. The source of the sample is a study of T-cell memory formation after mild COVID-19. Findings of the study overall: The study detected some responding clones in pre-infection memory, suggesting cross-reactive memory joined. Of the contracting clones, CD4+ ones lay mainly in CM and EM, and CD8+ ones in EMRA. CD4+ bias marked clones expanding day 15 to 37, unlike balanced contracting clones.

Sequenced input: PBMCs or a T cell subset sorted from them (not recorded which). The chain uses TRBV5-1 and TRBJ2-5; D is undetermined. The sequence derives from a man between 18 and 35 years old who had mild COVID-19 (a few samples of this study predate the infection). Cell type and time point are not known. CDR3 sequence (DNA): TGCGCCAGCAGCCCCAGGACCCCCAGAGAGACCCAGTACTTC. Amino acid sequence: CASSPRTPRETQYF.